The subject of this entry is one T cell receptor (beta chain). Germline and junction disagree at one end, which may indicate a read error. The CDR3 extends over 14 amino acids. From germline, CDR1 is MNHNS and CDR2 SASEGT. None of the patients had undergone any treatment ahead of thyroid surgery. TCRdb re-called the PCR reads via MiXCR. The sample gives roughly 24,000 clones, around 18% of which show up once; 2.5% to 3% is in the top ten. This entry comes from a study of metastatic and nonmetastatic thyroid tumors. The receptor's source is a male donor with papillary thyroid cancer or a benign thyroid nodule (not recorded which). Some clones in this sample may be carry-over from other donors' samples. The sample taken for sequencing was adjacent normal tissue. V gene TRBV6-1 combines with J gene TRBJ1-5; D is perhaps TRBD1 (6 bases). CDR3 in amino acids: CVSHPQGNNQPQHF. The CDR3 DNA follows: TGTGTCAGCCACCCACAGGGAAACAATCAGCCCCAGCATTTT.